The clone carrying this T cell receptor beta chain was found a few times. Its matching antigen is unknown. V gave up 4 bases and J gave up 2 bases; unmatched junction bases: 6. This CDR3 has 15 residues. Germline V gives CDR1 SEHNR, CDR2 FQNEAQ (reference sequence). Individual cDNA molecules each received unique molecular identifiers attached to them. One entry per CDR3 protein, called by TCRdb with MiXCR from the 5' RACE reads. The sample records 70,000 to 75,000 distinct CDR3 sequences, 12% being singletons. This entry is derived from a study of early T cells in non-severe SARS-CoV-2 infection. Study-level background: RNA in bulk from unsorted whole blood was sequenced, and chains were unpaired. General study points: VDJdb matching, biased toward anti-spike CD8 responses, missed private and CD4 specificities.

The chain links TRBV7-9 to TRBJ2-7; 9 nucleotides match TRBD2. The clonotype comes from an adult who was a healthcare worker with PCR-confirmed SARS-CoV-2 infection or an uninfected control (not recorded which). The sequenced sample consisted of whole blood. The CDR3 DNA reads as TGTGCCAGCAGCTCCTCGGGACTAGCACCCTACGAGCAGTACTTC. Translating it yields CASSSSGLAPYEQYF.